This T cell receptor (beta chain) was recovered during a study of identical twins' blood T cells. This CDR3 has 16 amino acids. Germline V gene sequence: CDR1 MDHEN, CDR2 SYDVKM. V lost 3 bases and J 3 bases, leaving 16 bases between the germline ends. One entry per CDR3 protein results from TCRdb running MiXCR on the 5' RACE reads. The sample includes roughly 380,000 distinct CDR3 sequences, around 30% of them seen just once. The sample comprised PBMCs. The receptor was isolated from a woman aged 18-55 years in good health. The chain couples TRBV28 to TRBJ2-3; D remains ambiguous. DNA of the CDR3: TGTGCCAGCAGTTTGGAAGCACGGGCGGCGACAGATACGCAGTATTTT. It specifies CASSLEARAATDTQYF.